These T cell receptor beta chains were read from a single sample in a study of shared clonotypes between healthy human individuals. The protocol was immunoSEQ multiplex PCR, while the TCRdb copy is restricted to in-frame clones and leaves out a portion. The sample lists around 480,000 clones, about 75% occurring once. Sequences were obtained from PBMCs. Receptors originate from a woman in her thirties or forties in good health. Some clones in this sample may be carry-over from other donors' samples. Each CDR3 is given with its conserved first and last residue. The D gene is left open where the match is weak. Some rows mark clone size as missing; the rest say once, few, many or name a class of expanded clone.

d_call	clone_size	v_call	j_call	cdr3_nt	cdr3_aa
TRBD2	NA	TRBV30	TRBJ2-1	TGTGCCTGGGCCCCGGGACTAGCGGGAGCCCCCCTCTTC	CAWAPGLAGAPLF
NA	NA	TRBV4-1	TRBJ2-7	TGCGCCAGCAGCCAACGGGTTCCCTACCACGAGCAGTACTTC	CASSQRVPYHEQYF
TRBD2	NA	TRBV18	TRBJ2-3	TGTGCCAGCTCATCGACTAGCGGGAGTGGCACAGATACGCAGTATTTT	CASSSTSGSGTDTQYF
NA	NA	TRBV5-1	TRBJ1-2	TGCGCCAGCAGCTTGGAGGGCGGGGGGAGTTATGGCTACACCTTC	CASSLEGGGSYGYTF
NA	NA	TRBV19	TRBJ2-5	TGTGCCAGTAGACCGACCAAGCCGCGGGAGACCCAGTACTTC	CASRPTKPRETQYF
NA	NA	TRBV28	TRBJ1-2	TGTGCCAGCTCGGGTTATGGCTACACCTTC	CASSGYGYTF
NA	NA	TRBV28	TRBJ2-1	TGTGCCAGCAGTTCTTTAGCGGCCAGCTCCTACAATGAGCAGTTCTTC	CASSSLAASSYNEQFF
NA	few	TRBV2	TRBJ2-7	TGTGCCAGCAGTGAGGAGAGCGGTTACAATTACGAGCAGTACTTC	CASSEESGYNYEQYF
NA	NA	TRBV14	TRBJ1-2	TGTGCCAGCAGCCCCCCGGAGGCGGGCTTTGGTGGCTACACCTTC	CASSPPEAGFGGYTF
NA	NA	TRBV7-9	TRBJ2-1	TGTGCCAGCATCTCGAAGGTCCTCCCCAATGAGCAGTTCTTC	CASISKVLPNEQFF
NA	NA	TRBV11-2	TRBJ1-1	TGTGCCAGCAGCCCCGTTTTTGGGGAAAGAATCTCTGAAGCTTTCTTT	CASSPVFGERISEAFF
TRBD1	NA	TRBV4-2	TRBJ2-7	TGTGCCAGCAGCCCCTCCCAGGGGGACTACGAGCAGTACTTC	CASSPSQGDYEQYF
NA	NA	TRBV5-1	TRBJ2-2	TGCGCCAGCAGCTTTTTTAGCACCACTAACACCGGGGAGCTGTTTTTT	CASSFFSTTNTGELFF
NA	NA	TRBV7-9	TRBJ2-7	TGTGCCAGCAGCTTAACCCGGGAGCCAAAAGTCTACGAGCAGTACTTC	CASSLTREPKVYEQYF
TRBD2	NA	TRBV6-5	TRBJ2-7	TGTGCCAGCAGTCGACCGGGACTAGCCTACGAGCAGTACTTC	CASSRPGLAYEQYF
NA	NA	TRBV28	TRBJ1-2	TGTGCCAGCAGTTTTCCCGACAGTTATTATGGCTACACCTTC	CASSFPDSYYGYTF
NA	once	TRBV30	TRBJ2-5	TGTGCCTGGAGGGGGCAGGCCCAAGAGACCCAGTACTTC	CAWRGQAQETQYF
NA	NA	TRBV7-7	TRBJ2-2	TGTGCTAGCAGCTTAGGTCAAAACACCGGGGAGCTGTTTTTT	CASSLGQNTGELFF
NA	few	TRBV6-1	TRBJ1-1	TGTGCCAGCAGTATTGAAGGGGGTAGCACTGAAGCTTTCTTT	CASSIEGGSTEAFF
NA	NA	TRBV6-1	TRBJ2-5	TGTGCCAGCAGTGACGGACTGGTTGAGACCCAGTACTTC	CASSDGLVETQYF
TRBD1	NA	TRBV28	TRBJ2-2	TGTGCCAGCAGTCCGGGACAGGGGGACATCGGGGAGCTGTTTTTT	CASSPGQGDIGELFF
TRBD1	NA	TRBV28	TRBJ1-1	TGTGCCAGCACCCCGGGACAGGGGGCTGAAGCTTTCTTT	CASTPGQGAEAFF
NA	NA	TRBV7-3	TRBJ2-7	TGTGCCAGCAGCCAGGAGGGCGGGCGCGAGCAGTACTTC	CASSQEGGREQYF
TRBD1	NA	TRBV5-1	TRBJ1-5	TGCGCCAGCAGCTTGACAGGGGGTTCTAGCAATCAGCCCCAGCATTTT	CASSLTGGSSNQPQHF
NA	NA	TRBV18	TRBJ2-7	TGTGCCAGCTCACCATTGCAGGGTGGGTACGAGCAGTACTTC	CASSPLQGGYEQYF
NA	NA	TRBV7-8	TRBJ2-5	TGTGCCAGCAGCCGATCACTTAGGGTCATGGAGACCCAGTACTTC	CASSRSLRVMETQYF
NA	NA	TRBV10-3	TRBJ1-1	TGTGCCATCAGTGAAAGAGGGGCCACTGAAGCTTTCTTT	CAISERGATEAFF
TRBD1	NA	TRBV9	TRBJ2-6	TGTGCCAGCAGCGTGACAGGGACTGGGGCCAACGTCCTGACTTTC	CASSVTGTGANVLTF
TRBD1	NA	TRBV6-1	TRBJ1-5	TGTGCCAGCAGGGAACGGACAGGGGGCCAGAATCAGCCCCAGCATTTT	CASRERTGGQNQPQHF
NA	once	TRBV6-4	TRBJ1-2	TGTGCCAGCAGTGATCAAGCCGGGTCCGGGGGCTACACCTTC	CASSDQAGSGGYTF
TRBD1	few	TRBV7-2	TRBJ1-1	TGTGCCAGCAGCCTGAGACAGGGGAACACTGAAGCTTTCTTT	CASSLRQGNTEAFF
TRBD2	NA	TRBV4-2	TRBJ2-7	TGTGCCAGCAGCCAAGATTCCAGCGGGACCTACGAGCAGTACTTC	CASSQDSSGTYEQYF
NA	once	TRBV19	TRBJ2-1	TGTGCCAGTAGTATAGGGGGGATCCGAGCCTACAATGAGCAGTTCTTC	CASSIGGIRAYNEQFF
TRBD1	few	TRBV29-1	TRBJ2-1	TGCAGCGCCGACAGGGAGAGGGGGAATGAGCAGTTCTTC	CSADRERGNEQFF
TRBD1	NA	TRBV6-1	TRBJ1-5	TGTGCCAGCAGTGAAGGGGTTAGGACAGGGAGCTATCAGCCCCAGCATTTT	CASSEGVRTGSYQPQHF
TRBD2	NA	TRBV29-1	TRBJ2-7	TGCAGCGTTCTCCCAGCGGGAGTATACGAGCAGTACTTC	CSVLPAGVYEQYF
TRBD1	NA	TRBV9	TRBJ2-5	TGTGCCAGCAGCGAGGGACAGGGGTTGGGAGAGACCCAGTACTTC	CASSEGQGLGETQYF
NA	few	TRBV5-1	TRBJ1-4	TGCGCCAGCAGCTTGGATCCAGGGCCAGAAAAACTGTTTTTT	CASSLDPGPEKLFF
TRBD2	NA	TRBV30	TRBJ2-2	TGTGCCTGGAGTGGTGGACTAGCGGCCGGGGAGCTGTTTTTT	CAWSGGLAAGELFF
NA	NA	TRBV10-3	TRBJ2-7	TGTGCCATCAGTGGGACTGACTACGAGCAGTACTTC	CAISGTDYEQYF
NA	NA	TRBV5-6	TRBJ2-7	TGTGCCAGCAGCTTGGCCGTCGGCTACGAGCAGTACTTC	CASSLAVGYEQYF
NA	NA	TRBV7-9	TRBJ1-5	TGTGCCAGCAGCCCTGACAGCGGCAATCAGCCCCAGCATTTT	CASSPDSGNQPQHF
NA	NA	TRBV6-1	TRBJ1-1	TGTGCCAGCAGCCATAGCGGGGGAGACACTGAAGCTTTCTTT	CASSHSGGDTEAFF
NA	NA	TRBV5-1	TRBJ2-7	TGCGCCAGCAGCCCCAGGTCAGGGAGCTCCTACGAGCAGTACTTC	CASSPRSGSSYEQYF
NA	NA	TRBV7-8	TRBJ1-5	TGTGCCAGCAGCTTAGTGGCGGCGAGCAATCAGCCCCAGCATTTT	CASSLVAASNQPQHF
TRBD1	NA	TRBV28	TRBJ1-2	TGTGCCAGCAGTCTCACAGGGGACTATAACTATGGCTACACCTTC	CASSLTGDYNYGYTF
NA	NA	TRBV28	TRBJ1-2	TGTGCCAGCAGTACTACGCCGGGACAACCTAACTATGGCTACACCTTC	CASSTTPGQPNYGYTF
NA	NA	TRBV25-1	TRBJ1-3	TGTGCCAGCAGTGAATCGGGCAGGATGGCCGGAAACACCATATATTTT	CASSESGRMAGNTIYF
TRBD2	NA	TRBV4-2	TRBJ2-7	TGTGCCAGCAGCCAGGAGAGCGGGAGTTCCTACGAGCAGTACTTC	CASSQESGSSYEQYF
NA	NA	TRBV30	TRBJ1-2	TGTGCCTGGAGTATCAATCCGCGTTATGGCTACACCTTC	CAWSINPRYGYTF